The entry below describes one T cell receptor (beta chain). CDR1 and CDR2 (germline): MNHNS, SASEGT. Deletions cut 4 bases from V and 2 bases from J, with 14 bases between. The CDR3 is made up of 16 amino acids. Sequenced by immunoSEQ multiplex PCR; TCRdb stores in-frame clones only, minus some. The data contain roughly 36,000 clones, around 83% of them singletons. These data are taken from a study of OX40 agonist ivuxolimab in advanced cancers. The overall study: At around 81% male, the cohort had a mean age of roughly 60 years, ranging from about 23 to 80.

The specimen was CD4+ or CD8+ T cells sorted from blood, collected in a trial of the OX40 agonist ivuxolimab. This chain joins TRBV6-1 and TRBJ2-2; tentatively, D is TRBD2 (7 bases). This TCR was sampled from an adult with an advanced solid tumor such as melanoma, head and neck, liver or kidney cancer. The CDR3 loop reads CASSGAGASNTGELFF. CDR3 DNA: TGTGCCAGCAGTGGGGCGGGGGCAAGCAACACCGGGGAGCTGTTTTTT.